The TCR beta chain under discussion was sequenced for a study of blood T cell repertoires in COVID-19. In the original analysis: Reference gene primers were amplified, and this amplification served to estimate nucleated cell counts. The assay was immunoSEQ multiplex PCR, and TCRdb's table has in-frame clones only and misses some. V, J and clone size are taken as reported in that table, and D and trimming were inferred from the DNA itself. This sample has roughly 200,000 clones, with approximately 80% found just once. This clonotype originated in a woman older than 75 with active or convalescent COVID-19. The sample was peripheral blood.

Here the CDR3 DNA reads TGTGCCAGCAGCTTGAGGGGGAGCAATCAGCCCCAGCATTTT. Translated: CASSLRGSNQPQHF. The V and J genes are TRBV5-6 and TRBJ1-5; D might be TRBD1 (6 bases). The CDR3 is 14 residues long. Germline V lookup: CDR1 SGHDT, CDR2 YYEEEE. Trimming took 1 base from V and 1 from J, leaving 6 bases between them.